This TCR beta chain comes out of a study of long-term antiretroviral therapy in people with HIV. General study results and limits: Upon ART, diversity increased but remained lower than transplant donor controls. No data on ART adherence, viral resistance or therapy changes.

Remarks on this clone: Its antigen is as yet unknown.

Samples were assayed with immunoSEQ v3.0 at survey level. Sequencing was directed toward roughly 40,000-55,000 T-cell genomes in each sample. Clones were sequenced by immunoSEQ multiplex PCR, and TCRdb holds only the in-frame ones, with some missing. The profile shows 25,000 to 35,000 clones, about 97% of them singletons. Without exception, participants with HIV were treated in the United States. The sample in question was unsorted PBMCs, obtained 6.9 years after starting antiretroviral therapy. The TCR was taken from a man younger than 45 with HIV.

The chain's CDR3 is CASSQFMVPDGANYGYTF. The DNA for the CDR3 is TGCGCCAGCAGCCAATTTATGGTCCCAGACGGCGCTAACTATGGCTACACCTTC. The rearrangement links TRBV4-3 to TRBJ1-2; D remains unclear. The CDR3 consists of 18 residues. Germline lookup yields CDR1 LGHNA and CDR2 YSLEER. The ends were cut back, 2 bases at V and 0 bases at J, with 19 bases in the middle.